The 9 T cell receptor beta chains below all came from one sample that was sequenced in a study of beta chain features in type 1 diabetes (dated by TCRdb to 2016 to 2018). Their antigen targets remain unknown. What the authors observed across the whole study: In all four CD4+ subsets, TCRB CDR3 length was moderately but significantly shorter in type 1 diabetes patients.

The library was generated by the immunoSEQ multiplex PCR assay. The entire isolated RNA was reverse transcribed using the High Capacity cDNA Reverse Transcription Kit, and thus expressed TCRB transcripts were sequenced. Held by TCRdb, this immuneACCESS table contains in-frame sequences only and omits some clones. Under half of the omission traces to an unresolved V gene where checked; the cause of the rest is unknown. Across this sample there are about 700,000 clones, with 13% seen only once. 0.022% of the sample goes to the ten largest clones. The specimen sequenced was naive CD4+ T cells from blood. The cell subset or site tag for this specimen amounts to: true naive CD4+ T cells. The receptors stem from a man aged 18 to 29 with type 1 diabetes.

The genes are TRBV30 and TRBJ1-2, with 10 nucleotides matching TRBD1. V was pared by 1 base and J by 4 bases, with 9 bases of the junction left unmatched. The germline V gene encodes CDR1 GTSNPN and CDR2 SVGIG (reference sequence). The CDR3 is 16 residues long. CDR3 DNA sequence: TGTGCCTGGAGTGAGATGGGACAGGGGTTTAGCTATGGCTACACCTTC. Its translation: CAWSEMGQGFSYGYTF.

The genes are TRBV2 and TRBJ1-1; D gene ambiguous. Trimming removed 7 bases at V and 3 bases at J, with 12 bases between. This CDR3 has 13 amino acids. Germline assignment: CDR1 SNHLY and CDR2 FYNNEI. The CDR3 nucleotides read TGTGCCAGCACTCCGGATGGGGACACTGAAGCTTTCTTT. It is translated as CASTPDGDTEAFF.

This clone was seen more than once but under ten times. The chain has TRBV5-4 and TRBJ1-2, with D tentatively TRBD1 (5 bases). Germline CDR1 and CDR2: SGHNT and YYREEE (reference sequence). The CDR3 spans 17 residues. V was cut by 4 bases and J by 0 bases, with 19 bases left in between. The DNA for the CDR3 is TGTGCCAGCAGCGCCGGGACGCGGTCGCTAACTAACTATGGCTACACCTTC. Translating gives CASSAGTRSLTNYGYTF.

The J gene is TRBJ2-2, the V gene TRBV5-4; no clear D. Trimming left V 4 bases short and J 2 bases short, with 12 bases between. Germline V gene data show CDR1 as SGHNT and CDR2 as YYREEE (reference sequence). The CDR3 is 15 residues long. As DNA, the CDR3 is TGTGCCAGCAGCATAGACGGATTAAACACCGGGGAGCTGTTTTTT. Protein sequence: CASSIDGLNTGELFF.

The gene calls are TRBV28 and TRBJ1-2; 7 nucleotides agree with TRBD1. The CDR3 totals 12 residues. Trimming removed 4 bases from V and 13 bases from J; junction bases left unmatched: 9. Germline CDR1 is MDHEN and CDR2 is SYDVKM. CDR3 sequence (DNA): TGTGCCAGCAGTTCCGGACAGGTTAACTCCACCTTC. As protein: CASSSGQVNSTF.

The chain links TRBV7-9 to TRBJ2-5; 8 bases are a match to TRBD2. Germline CDR1 reads SEHNR; CDR2 reads FQNEAQ (reference sequence). This CDR3 contains 14 residues. After removal of 1 base from V and 5 bases from J, the junction contained 3 bases not matched to a gene. CDR3 in amino acids: CASSLGLAGETQYF. The CDR3 DNA reads TGTGCCAGCAGCTTAGGGCTAGCGGGTGAGACCCAGTACTTC.

This clone was counted between two and nine times. A junction boundary mismatches the germline segment, possibly from a read error. The V and J genes are TRBV29-1 and TRBJ1-1, with TRBD1 matching 7 bases. This CDR3 spans 10 amino acids. CDR1 and CDR2 (germline): SQVTM, ANQGSEA. CDR3 sequence (DNA): TGCAGCGCCGACCGACAGGGTGGGTTTTTT. Its protein product is CSADRQGGFF.

V is TRBV11-1 and J is TRBJ1-1; D is perhaps TRBD1 (6 bases). The germline V gene encodes CDR1 SGHAT and CDR2 FQDESV (reference sequence). With 1 base removed from V and 8 bases from J, the gap between germline ends came to 8 bases. The length of the CDR3 is 12 residues. The CDR3 coding sequence is TGTGCCAGCAGCTTAGTTGGGACAGAAGCTTTCTTT. Translating gives CASSLVGTEAFF.

V and J are TRBV7-3 and TRBJ1-6, with a weak D call TRBD1 (6 bases). The germline CDR1 and CDR2 sequences are SGHTA and FQGTGA. Trimming took 7 bases from V and 10 from J, leaving 14 bases between them. The CDR3 consists of 13 residues. Here the CDR3 reads CASTPGHESPLHF. In DNA form, the CDR3 reads TGTGCCAGCACCCCGGGACACGAGTCACCCCTCCACTTT.